Reported below is one T cell receptor (beta chain). Its cognate antigen is unknown. Described time point: pre-sensitization, week 0. Regarding treatment: therapeutic diphenylcyclopropenone sensitization with weekly scalp DPC. The sample belongs to a study of human T cells and chemical hapten exposure. Study-level background: Once 0.01% DPC had been applied to the upper back by patch test, readings were taken at 6 days. The study's findings and limits: Controls formed significantly fewer large CDR3 similarity clusters than expanded TCRs did.

The V gene lost 2 bases and the J gene lost 1 base, with 5 bases spanning the gap. Germline assignment: CDR1 SQVTM and CDR2 ANQGSEA. CDR3 size: 12 residues. TCRdb re-called the RACE reads through MiXCR, storing one row per CDR3 protein. The sample shows around 180,000 distinct CDR3 sequences, more than 25% of them seen only once. The sequence was collected from a woman aged 30 to 39 with alopecia areata. Some clones in this sample may be carry-over from other donors' samples. The chain couples TRBV29-1 to TRBJ2-5, with D unclear. Specimen: whole blood, collected in connection with sensitization to the hapten diphenylcyclopropenone (DPC). The CDR3 nucleotides are TGCAGCGTTGAACAGATCCAAGAGACCCAGTACTTC. The encoded protein is CSVEQIQETQYF. The full variable domain, with the rest looked up from reference TRBV29-1 and TRBJ2-5, is SAVISQKPSRDICQRGTSLTIQCQVDSQVTMMFWYRQQPGQSLTLIATANQGSEATYESGFVIDKFPISRPNLTFSTLTVSNMSPEDSSIYLCSVEQIQETQYFGPGTRLLVL.